This T cell receptor beta chain stems from a study of T cell changes during pregnancy in multiple sclerosis. V was pared by 0 bases and J by 0 bases, with 7 bases between. This CDR3 is 15 amino acids long. Germline V gene sequence: CDR1 SGHRS, CDR2 YFSETQ. Assay: immunoSEQ multiplex PCR; the TCRdb copy retains only in-frame clones and omits some. The repertoire consists of 30,000 or so clones, with 93% occurring once and the leading ten covering approximately 0.43%. This TCR derives from a female donor with multiple sclerosis, enrolled in a pregnancy study. Sequenced here: CD4+ T cells from peripheral blood mononuclear cells, sampled after pregnancy. This chain connects TRBV5-1 to TRBJ1-5; the D is unclear. In DNA form, the CDR3 reads TGCGCCAGCAGCTTGGAGGCAGGTAGCAATCAGCCCCAGCATTTT. This gives the protein CASSLEAGSNQPQHF.